A single sample gave rise to the 16 T cell receptor beta chains below, sequenced in a study. TCRdb analysed the 5' RACE reads with MiXCR anew, one entry per CDR3 protein. The sample consists of approximately 40,000 distinct CDR3 sequences, approximately 22% of them appearing once. Cells sorted as Tregs were CD4+, CD25+ and CD127-/low. Sequenced: Tregs sorted from blood. The receptors come from a female donor with breast cancer.

This clonotype has ten or more counts. The gene calls are TRBV28 and TRBJ1-2; the D gene is possibly TRBD1 (6 bases). Germline V gene lookup returns CDR1 MDHEN and CDR2 SYDVKM. Deletions cut 6 bases from V and 5 bases from J, with 22 bases between. The CDR3 extends over 16 amino acids. The CDR3 sequence is CASRPRSGADEYGYTF. The CDR3 DNA sequence: TGTGCCAGCAGACCCCGGTCGGGGGCCGATGAATATGGCTACACCTTC.

V usage is TRBV28 and J usage is TRBJ1-6; maybe TRBD1 (5 bases). The germline V gene encodes CDR1 MDHEN and CDR2 SYDVKM. This CDR3 has 14 residues. V lost 10 bases to trimming and J lost 3 bases, with 13 bases between them. The DNA for the CDR3 is TGTGCCACCTCCCGGGGGAGCTATAATTCACCCCTCCACTTT. It translates to CATSRGSYNSPLHF.

This clonotype was recorded a few times. A much larger clone lies one base from this, so it may be a read error. The chain recombines TRBV12-3 or TRBV12-4 with TRBJ1-1; D possibly corresponds to TRBD1 (6 bases). Trimming removed 6 bases at V and 7 bases at J, with 18 bases between. The CDR3 covers 14 residues. In nucleotides, the CDR3 is TGTGCCAGCAGGCCCGATTGGCAGGACAGTGAAGCTTTCTTT. This translates into CASRPDWQDSEAFF.

This clonotype was observed many times. This chain links TRBV28 with TRBJ2-3, with 7 bases that match TRBD2. The V and J ends lost 1 base and 6 bases, in that order; junction bases with no gene match: 4. Germline loops: CDR1 MDHEN, CDR2 SYDVKM. The CDR3 is 14 amino acids. CDR3 in DNA: TGTGCCAGCAGTTTATCGCGGGAGTTGGATACGCAGTATTTT. This gives the protein CASSLSRELDTQYF.

The gene calls are TRBV6-2 or TRBV6-3 and TRBJ1-5; 8 nucleotides match TRBD1. The CDR3 has 17 residues. Germline lookup yields CDR1 MNHEY and CDR2 SVGEGT. V lost 0 bases to trimming and J lost 2 bases; unmatched junction nucleotides: 6. CDR3 DNA sequence: TGTGCCAGCAGTTACTCTTACAGGGGGTCTGGCAATCAGCCCCAGCATTTT. Amino acids: CASSYSYRGSGNQPQHF.

This clonotype has a single count. This may be a read error: a much more frequent sequence differs by one nucleotide. The chain links TRBV20-1 to TRBJ1-2; D is unclear. This CDR3 is built from 15 residues. Germline values: CDR1 DFQATT, CDR2 SNEGSKA (reference sequence). The CDR3 DNA sequence: TGCGGTGCTAGGAGATGGGGATCTGTTTTCTATGGCTACACCTTC. It is translated as CGARRWGSVFYGYTF.

The chain joins TRBV6-6 to TRBJ2-4; D is possibly TRBD1 (5 bases). The CDR3 runs to 17 residues. Germline V gene lookup returns CDR1 MNHNY and CDR2 SVGAGI (reference sequence). Deletions cut 2 bases from V and 0 bases from J, with 14 bases between. For the CDR3, the DNA is TGTGCCAGCAGTTACACGGGCAGGGTTGGAGCCAAAAACATTCAGTACTTC. This encodes CASSYTGRVGAKNIQYF.

V usage is TRBV19 and J usage is TRBJ1-1; D unclear. The CDR3 length is 14 residues. Deletions cut 3 bases from V and 0 bases from J, with 8 bases between. Germline loops: CDR1 LNHDA, CDR2 SQIVND (reference sequence). The CDR3 reads CASSIPGMNTEAFF. CDR3 coding DNA: TGTGCCAGTAGTATTCCCGGAATGAACACTGAAGCTTTCTTT. Variable domain in full (rest from reference TRBV19 and TRBJ1-1): DGGITQSPKYLFRKEGQNVTLSCEQNLNHDAMYWYRQDPGQGLRLIYYSQIVNDFQKGDIAEGYSVSREKKESFPLTVTSAQKNPTAFYLCASSIPGMNTEAFFGQGTRLTVV.

The table lists this clonotype with many counts. The rearrangement joins TRBV7-8 to TRBJ2-4; 14 bases align to TRBD2. Per germline, CDR1 SGHVS and CDR2 FQNEAQ. CDR3 size: 18 residues. The junction had 11 bases not matched to a gene; V was cut back by 2 bases and J by 8 bases. The CDR3 nucleotides read TGTGCCAGCAGCTTAAGAGCCGGGACTAGCGGGAGATTAGACATTCAGTACTTC. This sequence encodes CASSLRAGTSGRLDIQYF.

This clonotype was counted only a few times. This chain joins TRBV30 and TRBJ2-1, with 8 bases lining up with TRBD1. CDR3 length equals 13 residues. CDR1 and CDR2 (germline): GTSNPN, SVGIG (reference sequence). Trimming at V came to 5 bases and at J to 6 bases, leaving 6 bases not matched to a gene. CDR3 bases: TGTGCCTGGGGGACAGGAGGATTCAATGAGCAGTTCTTC. The encoded protein is CAWGTGGFNEQFF.

This clonotype was counted at least ten times. The J gene is TRBJ2-7, the V gene TRBV4-1, with 10 bases aligning to TRBD2. Germline V gene data show CDR1 as MGHRA and CDR2 as YSYEKL. V was pared by 2 bases and J by 5 bases, with 3 bases of the junction left unmatched. The CDR3 loop spans 14 amino acids. The CDR3 coding sequence is TGCGCCAGCAGCCAAAGGACTAGCGGAGACGAGCAGTACTTC. It yields the protein CASSQRTSGDEQYF.

The chain couples TRBV27 to TRBJ2-5; TRBD2 matches 11 bases. V shed 6 bases and J 3 bases; nucleotides not matched to a gene: 0. Per the germline V gene, CDR1 is MNHEY and CDR2 is SMNVEV (reference sequence). The CDR3 has 13 amino acids. The CDR3 loop is CASRLAGEETQYF. The CDR3 coding sequence is TGTGCCAGCAGACTAGCGGGGGAAGAGACCCAGTACTTC.

This clonotype is judged medium-sized. The V and J genes are TRBV9 and TRBJ2-2, with D possibly TRBD1 on 6 matching bases. CDR1 is SGDLS and CDR2 is YYNGEE in the germline V gene. The CDR3 runs 15 residues. The V end lost 0 bases, the J end lost 5 bases, and 11 bases lay between the germline ends. The CDR3 bases are TGTGCCAGCAGCGTAGCCCCGACAGGAACCGGGGAGCTGTTTTTT. It codes for CASSVAPTGTGELFF.

This clonotype was counted between two and nine times. The chain is built from TRBV7-9 and TRBJ1-1; possible D gene TRBD1, 6 bases. The CDR3 has 14 amino acids. Looked up from germline, CDR1 is SEHNR and CDR2 is FQNEAQ (reference sequence). V lost 3 bases to trimming and J lost 6 bases, with 14 bases between them. In DNA, the CDR3 is TGTGCCAGCAGCTTTCCTGGGGGCAGTTCTGAAGCTTTCTTT. Translation: CASSFPGGSSEAFF.

At least ten counts were recorded for this clonotype. V and J are TRBV7-9 and TRBJ1-2, with D unclear. Germline V gene sequence: CDR1 SEHNR, CDR2 FQNEAQ (reference sequence). This CDR3 spans 12 amino acids. Trimming took off 3 bases at V and 2 bases at J, with 4 bases between the two ends. CDR3 loop: CASSLTNYGYTF. CDR3 DNA sequence: TGTGCCAGCAGCTTGACAAACTATGGCTACACCTTC.

This clonotype showed up just a few times. The chain has TRBV27 and TRBJ2-7; 9 bases line up with TRBD1. The trim removed 6 bases at V and 5 bases at J, leaving 14 bases unmatched. In germline, CDR1 is MNHEY, CDR2 SMNVEV (reference sequence). There are 16 residues in the CDR3. The CDR3 DNA sequence: TGTGCCAGCAGGGGAATGGCACAGGGGGCTTTCCACGAGCAGTACTTC. It specifies CASRGMAQGAFHEQYF.